This passage covers 18 T cell receptor beta chains from one sample sequenced in a study of cytomegalovirus exposure and HLA in healthy donors. In the PCR, 60 Vbeta and 13 Jbeta primers were used. Assay: immunoSEQ multiplex PCR; the TCRdb copy retains only in-frame clones and omits some. The sample records approximately 160,000 clones, 80% being singletons. Specimen: PBMCs. All receptors derive from a woman aged 50 to 60 in good health and CMV-seropositive.

The genes are TRBV29-1 and TRBJ2-7, with a weak D call TRBD2 (5 bases). V was cut by 4 bases and J by 5 bases, with 9 bases left in between. The CDR3 totals 11 residues. Germline CDR1 reads SQVTM; CDR2 reads ANQGSEA. The chain's CDR3 is CSVAGSHEQYF. CDR3 in DNA: TGCAGCGTTGCGGGGAGCCACGAGCAGTACTTC.

The CDR3 DNA follows: TGTGCCAGCTCACCACCGGCTAGCGGGGGGACGAACACCGGGGAGCTGTTTTTT. It is translated as CASSPPASGGTNTGELFF. The chain recombines TRBV18 with TRBJ2-2; 11 bases line up with TRBD2. The J segment lost 0 bases and the V segment lost 0 bases, leaving 3 bases of the junction unmatched. CDR3 length: 18 residues. The V gene's germline CDR1 is KGHSH and CDR2 LQKENI.

The rearrangement uses TRBV19 and TRBJ2-7; 7 nucleotides agree with TRBD2. This CDR3 contains 10 residues. The germline V gene has CDR1 LNHDA and CDR2 SQIVND (reference sequence). The CDR3 is CQRDSYEQYF. DNA of the CDR3: TGTCAGCGGGACTCCTACGAGCAGTACTTC.

V gene TRBV6-5 combines with J gene TRBJ2-7, with TRBD2 matching over 10 bases. The CDR3 has 15 amino acids. V lost 4 bases and J lost 3; bases outside the gene matches: 6. Germline V gene data show CDR1 as MNHEY and CDR2 as SVGAGI. CDR3 DNA sequence: TGTGCCAGCAGTTTCTCTAGCGGGAGTGGCTACGAGCAGTACTTC. It is translated as CASSFSSGSGYEQYF.

This chain uses TRBV29-1 with TRBJ2-1; tentative D call: TRBD2 (6 bases). CDR1 SQVTM and CDR2 ANQGSEA come from the germline V gene. This CDR3 comprises 10 residues. CDR3 amino acids: CSGSRNEQFF. For the CDR3, the DNA is TGCTCCGGGAGCCGCAATGAGCAGTTCTTC.

The J gene is TRBJ1-3, the V gene TRBV10-3; 10 bases align to TRBD1. CDR1 ENHRY and CDR2 SYGVKD come from the germline V gene. V lost 1 base, J lost 8 bases, and 5 bases stayed unmatched. This CDR3 contains 15 residues. The CDR3 region has the DNA TGTGCCATCAGTGAGTTGGGACAGGGGACGGACACCATATATTTT. Its protein is CAISELGQGTDTIYF.

The J gene is TRBJ2-3, the V gene TRBV10-3, with 9 bases lining up with TRBD1. This CDR3 region has 15 residues. CDR1 ENHRY and CDR2 SYGVKD come from the germline V gene. Losses at the gene ends were 11 bases for V and 2 bases for J; bases not matched to a gene: 11. CDR3 loop: CAAQTGGGLTDTQYF. In DNA form, the CDR3 reads TGTGCCGCCCAAACAGGGGGCGGGCTCACAGATACGCAGTATTTT.

J is TRBJ2-5 and V is TRBV9, with 10 bases fitting TRBD2. Germline-derived CDR1 and CDR2 are SGDLS and YYNGEE. This CDR3 contains 16 residues. J lost 2 bases, V lost 0 bases, and 4 bases had no gene match. The DNA of the CDR3 is TGTGCCAGCAGCGTAGGAGTAGCGGGGGGACAAGAGACCCAGTACTTC. It specifies CASSVGVAGGQETQYF.

Here the CDR3 DNA reads TGCGCCAGCAGCCAAGTACTCGGCGGAAACACTGAAGCTTTCTTT. Protein: CASSQVLGGNTEAFF. V gene TRBV4-3 combines with J gene TRBJ1-1; no clear D gene. Germline V gives CDR1 LGHNA, CDR2 YSLEER. The V and J ends lost 1 base and 2 bases respectively, with 11 bases between them. This CDR3 has 15 residues.

For this clone: The same CDR3 also results from other DNA sequences found in this sample. The chain joins TRBV5-4 to TRBJ2-5, with a tentative D call TRBD2 (6 bases). CDR1 and CDR2 (germline): SGHNT, YYREEE (reference sequence). The CDR3 covers 20 residues. Trimming cost V 4 bases and J 2 bases, with 30 bases left between them. This CDR3 is CASSPGLTLGGWGGQETQYF. The DNA of the CDR3 is TGTGCCAGCAGCCCGGGGCTAACCTTGGGGGGATGGGGTGGGCAAGAGACCCAGTACTTC.

The chain employs TRBV9 and TRBJ2-6; weak D call: TRBD2 (6 bases). The CDR3 covers 17 residues. Trimming took off 0 bases at V and 3 bases at J, with 13 bases between the two ends. Per the germline V gene, CDR1 is SGDLS and CDR2 is YYNGEE. The CDR3 bases are TGTGCCAGCAGCGTAGCCCGATCGGGACTTGGGGCCAACGTCCTGACTTTC. Protein sequence: CASSVARSGLGANVLTF. Full variable domain (outside the CDR3, taken from reference TRBV9 and TRBJ2-6): DSGVTQTPKHLITATGQRVTLRCSPRSGDLSVYWYQQSLDQGLQFLIQYYNGEERAKGNILERFSAQQFPDLHSELNLSSLELGDSALYFCASSVARSGLGANVLTFGAGSRLTVL.

V gene TRBV7-2 combines with J gene TRBJ2-7; TRBD1 matches at 9 bases. CDR1 SGHTA and CDR2 FQGNSA come from the germline V gene. V lost 5 bases and J lost 4; bases outside the gene matches: 6. This CDR3 region has 14 residues. CDR3 in amino acids: CASSRDRVGYEQYF. CDR3 coding DNA: TGTGCCAGCAGCCGGGACAGGGTGGGGTACGAGCAGTACTTC.

This clone was observed a few times. This chain joins TRBV6-1 and TRBJ2-5; D is possibly TRBD1 (5 bases). The J call may be mistaken, given a closer DNA end match to TRBJ2-7. The CDR3 extends over 13 amino acids. Germline lookup yields CDR1 MNHNS and CDR2 SASEGT. CDR3 nucleotides: TGTGCCAGCAGTGGTAGGGGTTGGCACGAGCAGTACTTC. The encoded protein is CASSGRGWHEQYF.

A few counts support this clone. The chain combines TRBV23-1 with TRBJ1-3; D is undetermined. TRBV23-1 belongs to the ORF category, with a function that is uncertain. V was trimmed by 7 bases and J by 5 bases, leaving 9 bases between them. This CDR3 region has 12 residues. The CDR3, as DNA: TGCGCCAGCACTCAGGAGAGAAACACCATATATTTT. This codes for CASTQERNTIYF.

This rearrangement joins TRBV6-1 to TRBJ2-1; D not certain. This CDR3 comprises 17 residues. Between the trimmed V and J ends, which lost 4 bases and 6 bases, there was a span of 22 bases. Germline CDR1 MNHNS, CDR2 SASEGT. In DNA form, the CDR3 reads TGTGCCAGCAGTGCCGAAACCGAGCTAAGCTTATTCAATGAGCAGTTCTTC. Its translation: CASSAETELSLFNEQFF.

This chain connects TRBV18 to TRBJ2-5, with TRBD2 identical over 7 bases. This CDR3 is built from 15 residues. The trim removed 3 bases at V and 1 base at J, leaving 5 bases unmatched. CDR1 KGHSH and CDR2 LQKENI come from the germline V gene. CDR3: CASSPSIAGQETQYF. The CDR3 region has the DNA TGTGCCAGCTCACCCTCCATAGCGGGCCAAGAGACCCAGTACTTC.

V gene TRBV5-1 combines with J gene TRBJ1-3; 9 bases are shared with TRBD1. With V trimmed by 4 bases and J by 2 bases, 4 bases remained unmatched. Germline CDR1 and CDR2: SGHRS and YFSETQ. There are 15 residues in the CDR3. CDR3 bases: TGCGCCAGCAGCCTAGGGGACAGGGCTGGAAACACCATATATTTT. As protein: CASSLGDRAGNTIYF.

The chain recombines TRBV7-2 with TRBJ2-7; 10 bases align to TRBD1. Germline loops: CDR1 SGHTA, CDR2 FQGNSA. With V trimmed by 4 bases and J by 3 bases, 3 bases remained unmatched. CDR3 length equals 14 residues. The CDR3 bases are TGTGCCAGCAGCTATGGGACAGGGGACTACGAGCAGTACTTC. Its translation: CASSYGTGDYEQYF.